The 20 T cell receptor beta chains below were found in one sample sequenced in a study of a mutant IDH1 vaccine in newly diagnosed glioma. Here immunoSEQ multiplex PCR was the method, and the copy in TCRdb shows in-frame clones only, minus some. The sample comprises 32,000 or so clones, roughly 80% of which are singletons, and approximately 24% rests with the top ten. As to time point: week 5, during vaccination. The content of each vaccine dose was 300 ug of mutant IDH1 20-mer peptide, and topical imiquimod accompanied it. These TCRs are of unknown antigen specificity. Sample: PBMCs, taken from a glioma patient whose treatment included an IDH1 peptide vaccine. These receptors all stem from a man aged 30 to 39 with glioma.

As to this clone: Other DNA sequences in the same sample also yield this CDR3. CDR3 region: CASRWISNQPQHF. DNA of the CDR3: TGTGCCAGCAGATGGATTAGCAATCAGCCCCAGCATTTT. The chain carries TRBV2 and TRBJ1-5; D gene unclear. CDR3 length: 13 amino acids. V dropped 6 bases and J dropped 0 bases, with 6 bases sitting between them. Germline CDR1 is SNHLY and CDR2 is FYNNEI.

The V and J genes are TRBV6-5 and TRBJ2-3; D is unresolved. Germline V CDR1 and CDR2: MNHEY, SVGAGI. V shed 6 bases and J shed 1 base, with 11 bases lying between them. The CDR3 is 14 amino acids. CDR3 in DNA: TGTGCCAGCAGGGCTGGTTTGGGCACAGATACGCAGTATTTT. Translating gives CASRAGLGTDTQYF.

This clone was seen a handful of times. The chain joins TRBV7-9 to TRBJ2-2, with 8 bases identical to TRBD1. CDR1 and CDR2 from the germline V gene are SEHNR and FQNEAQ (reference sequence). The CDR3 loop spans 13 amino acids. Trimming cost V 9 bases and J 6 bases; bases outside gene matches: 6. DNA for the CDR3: TGTGCCAGTCGGACAGGGAATCCCGGGGAGCTGTTTTTT. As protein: CASRTGNPGELFF.

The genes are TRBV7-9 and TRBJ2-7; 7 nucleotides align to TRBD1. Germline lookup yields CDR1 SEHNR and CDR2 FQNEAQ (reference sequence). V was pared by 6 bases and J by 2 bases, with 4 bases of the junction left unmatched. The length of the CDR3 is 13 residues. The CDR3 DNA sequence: TGTGCCAGCAGTTACAGGGGTACCTACGAGCAGTACTTC. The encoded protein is CASSYRGTYEQYF. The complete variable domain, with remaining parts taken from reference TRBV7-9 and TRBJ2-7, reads DTGVSQNPRHKITKRGQNVTFRCDPISEHNRLYWYRQTLGQGPEFLTYFQNEAQLEKSRLLSDRFSAERPKGSFSTLEIQRTEQGDSAMYLCASSYRGTYEQYFGPGTRLTVT.

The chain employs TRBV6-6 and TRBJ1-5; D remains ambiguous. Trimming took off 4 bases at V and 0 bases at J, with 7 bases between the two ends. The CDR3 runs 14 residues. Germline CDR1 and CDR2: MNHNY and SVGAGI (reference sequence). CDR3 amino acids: CASSFQASNQPQHF. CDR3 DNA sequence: TGTGCCAGCAGTTTTCAAGCTAGCAATCAGCCCCAGCATTTT.

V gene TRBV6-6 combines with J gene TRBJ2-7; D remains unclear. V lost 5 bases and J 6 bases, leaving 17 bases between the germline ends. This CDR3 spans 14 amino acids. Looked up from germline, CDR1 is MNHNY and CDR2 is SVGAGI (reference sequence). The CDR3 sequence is CASSPQSRSGEQYF. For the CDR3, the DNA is TGTGCCAGCAGTCCCCAATCCCGATCTGGCGAGCAGTACTTC.

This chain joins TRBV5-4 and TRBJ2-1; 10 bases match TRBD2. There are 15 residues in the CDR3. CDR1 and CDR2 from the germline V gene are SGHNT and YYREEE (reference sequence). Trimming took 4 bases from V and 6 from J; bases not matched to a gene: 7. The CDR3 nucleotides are TGTGCCAGCAGCCCCGATAGCGGGGGGCCCAATGAGCAGTTCTTC. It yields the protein CASSPDSGGPNEQFF.

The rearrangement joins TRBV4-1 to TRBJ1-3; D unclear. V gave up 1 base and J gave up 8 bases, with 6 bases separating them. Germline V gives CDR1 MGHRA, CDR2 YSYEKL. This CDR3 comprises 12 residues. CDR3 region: CASSQVQDTIYF. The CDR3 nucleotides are TGCGCCAGCAGCCAAGTCCAGGACACCATATATTTT.

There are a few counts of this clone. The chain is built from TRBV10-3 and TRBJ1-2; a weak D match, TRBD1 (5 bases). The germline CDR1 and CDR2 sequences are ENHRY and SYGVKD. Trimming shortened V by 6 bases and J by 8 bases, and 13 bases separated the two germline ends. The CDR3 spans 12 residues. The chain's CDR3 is CAIRNLQGGYTF. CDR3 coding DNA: TGTGCCATCAGGAACCTCCAGGGAGGCTACACCTTC.

For the CDR3, the DNA is TGTGCCATCAGTGAAGGTACAGCCTATGGCTACACCTTC. Residues: CAISEGTAYGYTF. The chain couples TRBV10-3 to TRBJ1-2; D gene unclear. The germline V and J ends were trimmed by 3 bases and 4 bases, with 9 bases remaining between them. The CDR3 loop spans 13 amino acids. Germline CDR1 and CDR2: ENHRY and SYGVKD.

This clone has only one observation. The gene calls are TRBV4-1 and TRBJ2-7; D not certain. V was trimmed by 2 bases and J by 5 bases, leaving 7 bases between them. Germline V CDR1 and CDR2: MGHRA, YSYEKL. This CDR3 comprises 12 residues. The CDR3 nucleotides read TGCGCCAGCAGCCAATCCCCTGACGAGCAGTACTTC. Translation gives CASSQSPDEQYF.

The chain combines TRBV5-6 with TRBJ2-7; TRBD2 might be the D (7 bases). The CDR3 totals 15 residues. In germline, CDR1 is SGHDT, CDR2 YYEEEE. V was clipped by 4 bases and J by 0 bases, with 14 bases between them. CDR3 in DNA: TGTGCCAGCAGCGCCTCGGGGGGCGCCTCCTACGAGCAGTACTTC. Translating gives CASSASGGASYEQYF.

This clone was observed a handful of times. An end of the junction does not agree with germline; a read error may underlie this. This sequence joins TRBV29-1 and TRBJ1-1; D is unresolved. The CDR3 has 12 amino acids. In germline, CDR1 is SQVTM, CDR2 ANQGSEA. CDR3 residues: CSGARGNAEAFF. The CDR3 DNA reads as TGCAGCGGAGCAAGAGGGAACGCTGAAGCTTTCTTT.

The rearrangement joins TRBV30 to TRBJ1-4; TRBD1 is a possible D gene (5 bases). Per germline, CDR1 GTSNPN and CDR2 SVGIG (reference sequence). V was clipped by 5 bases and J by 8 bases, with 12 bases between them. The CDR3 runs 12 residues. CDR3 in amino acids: CAWAGNDEKLFF. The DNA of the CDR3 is TGTGCCTGGGCAGGGAATGACGAAAAACTGTTTTTT.

CDR3 coding DNA: TGTGCCTGGAGTGTGTCCCAGGGGGCATGGAGCAATCAGCCCCAGCATTTT. This gives the protein CAWSVSQGAWSNQPQHF. The chain carries TRBV30 and TRBJ1-5, with 8 bases identical to TRBD1. The V segment lost 0 bases and the J segment 1 base; nucleotides outside the gene matches: 8. The CDR3 covers 17 residues. Germline lookup yields CDR1 GTSNPN and CDR2 SVGIG (reference sequence).

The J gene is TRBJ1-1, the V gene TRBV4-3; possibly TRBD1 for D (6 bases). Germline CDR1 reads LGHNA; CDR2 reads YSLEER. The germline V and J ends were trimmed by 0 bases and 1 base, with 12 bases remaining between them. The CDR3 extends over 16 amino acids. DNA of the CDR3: TGCGCCAGCAGCCAAGATCTCGGGACAAGGAACACTGAAGCTTTCTTT. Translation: CASSQDLGTRNTEAFF.

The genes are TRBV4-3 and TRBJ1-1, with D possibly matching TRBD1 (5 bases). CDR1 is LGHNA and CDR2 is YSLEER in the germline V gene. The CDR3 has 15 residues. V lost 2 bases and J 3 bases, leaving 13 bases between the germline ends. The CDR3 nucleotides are TGCGCCAGCAGCCAACTTACAGGCGGGGACACTGAAGCTTTCTTT. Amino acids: CASSQLTGGDTEAFF.

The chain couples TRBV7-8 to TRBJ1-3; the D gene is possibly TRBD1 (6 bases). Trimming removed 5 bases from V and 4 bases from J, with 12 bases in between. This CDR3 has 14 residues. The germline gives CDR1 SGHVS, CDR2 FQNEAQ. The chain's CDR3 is CASSTGGAGNTIYF. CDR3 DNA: TGTGCCAGCAGCACCGGGGGGGCGGGAAACACCATATATTTT. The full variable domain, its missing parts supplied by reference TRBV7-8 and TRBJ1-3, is GAGVSQSPRYKVAKRGQDVALRCDPISGHVSLFWYQQALGQGPEFLTYFQNEAQLDKSGLPSDRFFAERPEGSVSTLKIQRTQQEDSAVYLCASSTGGAGNTIYFGEGSWLTVV.

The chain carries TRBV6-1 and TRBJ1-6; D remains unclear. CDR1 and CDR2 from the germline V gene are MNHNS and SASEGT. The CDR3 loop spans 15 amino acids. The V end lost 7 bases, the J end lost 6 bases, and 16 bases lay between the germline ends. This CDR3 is CASTKLEAVNSPLHF. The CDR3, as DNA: TGTGCCAGCACCAAGTTAGAGGCCGTTAATTCACCCCTCCACTTT.

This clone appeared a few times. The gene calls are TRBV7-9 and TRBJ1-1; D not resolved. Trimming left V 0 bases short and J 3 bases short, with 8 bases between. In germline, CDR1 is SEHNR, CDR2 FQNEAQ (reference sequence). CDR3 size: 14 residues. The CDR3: CASSLAYSDTEAFF. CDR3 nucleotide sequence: TGTGCCAGCAGCTTAGCATATTCGGACACTGAAGCTTTCTTT.